Listed below are T cell receptor beta chains from one sample, sequenced in a study of cytomegalovirus exposure and HLA in healthy donors. Profiled with immunoSEQ multiplex PCR; TCRdb holds only in-frame clones, not every one. The repertoire includes approximately 88,000 clones, around 96% of them detected once, and 1.3% sits in the top ten. Sequenced material: PBMCs. Receptors were obtained from a woman younger than 35 in good health and CMV-seronegative. Both conserved end residues are part of each CDR3. A D gene is named only where the DNA matches it firmly. Clone size is given for some rows only: seen once, a few or many times, or a class if the clone is expanded.

V: TRBV4-1
size: .
D: .
J: TRBJ2-7
DNA: TGCGCCAGCAGCCTAGCCGATTCAGGGAACTACGAGCAGTACTTC
CDR3: CASSLADSGNYEQYF

V: TRBV7-2
size: .
D: TRBD2
J: TRBJ2-1
DNA: TGTGCCAGCAGCTCCAGACTAGCGGGAGCAGAATTGGTGCAGTTCTTC
CDR3: CASSSRLAGAELVQFF

V: TRBV18
size: .
D: .
J: TRBJ1-2
DNA: TGTGCCAGCTCCCGAGACCAGGCAGGTCTTACCTATGGCTACACCTTC
CDR3: CASSRDQAGLTYGYTF

V: TRBV5-1
size: .
D: TRBD2
J: TRBJ2-1
DNA: TGCGCCAGCAGCCGGGGTCTAGCGGGAGTTGATGAGCAGTTCTTC
CDR3: CASSRGLAGVDEQFF

V: TRBV25-1
size: .
D: TRBD1
J: TRBJ1-6
DNA: TGTGCCAGCGGGACAGAAACCTCCTATAATTCACCCCTCCACTTT
CDR3: CASGTETSYNSPLHF

V: TRBV11-2
size: once
D: TRBD2
J: TRBJ2-1
DNA: TGTGCCAGCAGCCAGTCGGCGGGAGTCTACAATGAGCAGTTCTTC
CDR3: CASSQSAGVYNEQFF

V: TRBV18
size: .
D: .
J: TRBJ1-4
DNA: TGTGCCAGCTCACCCACCAAGGAGGAAAAACTGTTTTTT
CDR3: CASSPTKEEKLFF

V: TRBV11-3
size: .
D: .
J: TRBJ2-3
DNA: TGTGCCAGCAGCTCCAGCGGGCCCCCAGATACGCAGTATTTT
CDR3: CASSSSGPPDTQYF

V: TRBV28
size: .
D: TRBD1
J: TRBJ1-2
DNA: TGTGCCAGCAGCCGATTCGGACAGGGCGGTTATGGCTACACCTTC
CDR3: CASSRFGQGGYGYTF

V: TRBV7-9
size: .
D: TRBD2
J: TRBJ2-7
DNA: TGTGCCAGCAGCCAATCACCACCCCATAGCGGGAGCCCCCACGAGCAGTACTTC
CDR3: CASSQSPPHSGSPHEQYF

V: TRBV7-9
size: .
D: .
J: TRBJ2-1
DNA: TGTGCCAGCAAGGAGGAACCCTACAATGAGCAGTTCTTC
CDR3: CASKEEPYNEQFF

V: TRBV29-1
size: once
D: TRBD1
J: TRBJ1-2
DNA: TGCAGCGTGAGTGGGACAGGTAGCTATGGCTACACCTTC
CDR3: CSVSGTGSYGYTF